The T cell receptor beta chain described here comes from a study of cytomegalovirus exposure and HLA in healthy donors. Across the study: Around 83% of a few hundred genotyped donors fell in the Caucasian-associated ancestry cluster. Overall study results and limits: In vitro assays verified that three CMV-associated chains recognized CMV antigens specifically. There were some V segments, including TRBV6-2 and TRBV6-3, excluded as indistinguishable. Among immune exposure information, only CMV serostatus was available.

On this clone itself: What it binds is not known.

Primers included in the PCR were 60 Vbeta and 13 Jbeta primers. The method was immunoSEQ multiplex PCR; TCRdb's version includes in-frame clones alone and lacks a portion of them. The sample has approximately 150,000 clones, under 90% seen once. CDR3 length equals 15 residues. Germline values: CDR1 MDHEN, CDR2 SYDVKM. V was clipped by 7 bases and J by 6 bases; unmatched bases: 10. Sequencing was performed on PBMCs. The chain has TRBV28 and TRBJ1-4; 8 nucleotides align to TRBD1. This clonotype originated in a boy aged 2-15 years in good health and CMV-seronegative. CDR3 in amino acids: CASTRTGRRHEKLFF. For the CDR3, the DNA is TGTGCCAGCACGAGGACAGGGAGGAGGCATGAAAAACTGTTTTTT.